This is a list of T cell receptor beta chains from one sample in a study of T-cell memory formation after mild COVID-19. One entry per CDR3 protein, called by TCRdb with MiXCR from the 5' RACE reads. The table shows about 250,000 distinct CDR3 sequences, with 18% occurring only once. Sequencing was performed on PBMCs or a T cell subset sorted from them (not recorded which). The source is a man younger than 35 who had mild COVID-19 (a few samples of this study predate the infection). Cell type and time point are not known. CDR3s include the opening cysteine and the closing phenylalanine or tryptophan. Part of the rows lack a size; the others show once, few, many or a class for expanded clones.

length: 14
J: TRBJ2-1
size: few
V: TRBV10-3
CDR3: CATYPGLPYNEQFF

length: 11
J: TRBJ1-4
size: -
V: TRBV2
CDR3: CASSDFEKLFF

length: 13
J: TRBJ1-1
size: -
V: TRBV5-1
CDR3: CASSVDRGAEAFF

length: 13
J: TRBJ2-3
size: many
V: TRBV15
CDR3: CATSATRKDTQYF

length: 14
J: TRBJ1-2
size: -
V: TRBV30
CDR3: CAWSTATVLYGYTF

length: 15
J: TRBJ2-5
size: few
V: TRBV10-3
CDR3: CAISDLSGGEETQYF

length: 15
J: TRBJ2-3
size: -
V: TRBV4-3
CDR3: CASSPSTQGGNTQYF

length: 14
J: TRBJ2-5
size: -
V: TRBV27
CDR3: CASSLSPTRETQYF

length: 16
J: TRBJ1-2
size: -
V: TRBV10-3
CDR3: CAIRNREQKHFYGYTF

length: 14
J: TRBJ1-2
size: few
V: TRBV10-3
CDR3: CAISTLTEVDGYTF

length: 15
J: TRBJ1-2
size: -
V: TRBV27
CDR3: CASSLSPGTVYGYTF

length: 16
J: TRBJ1-2
size: -
V: TRBV7-9
CDR3: CASQDPRQARTYGYTF

length: 17
J: TRBJ1-2
size: -
V: TRBV11-2
CDR3: CASSLGFRTGSNYGYTF

length: 14
J: TRBJ1-1
size: few
V: TRBV5-1
CDR3: CASSLRPGSDEAFF

length: 17
J: TRBJ1-1
size: -
V: TRBV6-2/TRBV6-3
CDR3: CASSTLPTGQGGTEAFF

length: 14
J: TRBJ2-7
size: many
V: TRBV30
CDR3: CAWIYGGGTGEQYF

length: 17
J: TRBJ2-5
size: -
V: TRBV7-9
CDR3: CASSLLPRGGLQETQYF

length: 13
J: TRBJ1-1
size: -
V: TRBV6-1
CDR3: CASRATGNTEAFF

length: 11
J: TRBJ1-2
size: -
V: TRBV29-1
CDR3: CSVGRNEGYTF

length: 11
J: TRBJ2-5
size: -
V: TRBV20-1
CDR3: CRPGNAETQYF

length: 16
J: TRBJ2-7
size: -
V: TRBV11-2
CDR3: CASSRDFGPSYYEQYF

length: 15
J: TRBJ2-5
size: many
V: TRBV3-1
CDR3: CASSLRQAAGETQYF

length: 11
J: TRBJ2-1
size: many
V: TRBV20-1
CDR3: CSARREDEQFF

length: 16
J: TRBJ2-1
size: -
V: TRBV9
CDR3: CASSVGGARTYNEQFF

length: 15
J: TRBJ2-7
size: -
V: TRBV9
CDR3: CASSHRPGTPFEQYF

length: 15
J: TRBJ2-3
size: few
V: TRBV5-1
CDR3: CASRDRPTSTDTQYF

length: 13
J: TRBJ2-3
size: few
V: TRBV5-6
CDR3: CASSLLGTDTQYF

length: 11
J: TRBJ2-7
size: -
V: TRBV5-5
CDR3: CLRRVSYEQYF

length: 13
J: TRBJ2-7
size: many
V: TRBV7-2
CDR3: CASSLDGASEQYF

length: 14
J: TRBJ2-5
size: few
V: TRBV9
CDR3: CASSVGEFQETQYF

length: 13
J: TRBJ1-2
size: few
V: TRBV6-1
CDR3: CASSEQGDYGYTF

length: 12
J: TRBJ2-3
size: many
V: TRBV7-2
CDR3: CASGGYADTQYF

length: 16
J: TRBJ1-5
size: -
V: TRBV7-2
CDR3: CASSLVGGDGNQPQHF

length: 15
J: TRBJ1-1
size: few
V: TRBV6-5
CDR3: CASSLGQDWNTEAFF

length: 12
J: TRBJ2-3
size: -
V: TRBV6-2/TRBV6-3
CDR3: CASKALGDTQYF

length: 14
J: TRBJ1-5
size: -
V: TRBV6-2/TRBV6-3
CDR3: CASSPTGLTQPQHF

length: 12
J: TRBJ2-3
size: -
V: TRBV7-6
CDR3: CASSRAADTQYF

length: 14
J: TRBJ1-1
size: few
V: TRBV12-3/TRBV12-4
CDR3: CASSHRQGLPVAFF

length: 17
J: TRBJ2-2
size: -
V: TRBV12-3/TRBV12-4
CDR3: CASSSITTGVVHGELFF

length: 16
J: TRBJ1-6
size: -
V: TRBV7-9
CDR3: CASSLLTGLYNSPLHF

length: 12
J: TRBJ2-1
size: few
V: TRBV6-2/TRBV6-3
CDR3: CASTRLGVEQFF

length: 15
J: TRBJ2-1
size: -
V: TRBV5-6
CDR3: CASSSYDSSYNEQFF

length: 14
J: TRBJ1-2
size: -
V: TRBV3-1
CDR3: CASSQGGSTGGYTF

length: 14
J: TRBJ1-4
size: -
V: TRBV7-2
CDR3: CASSQRGRNEKLFF

length: 17
J: TRBJ2-3
size: -
V: TRBV19
CDR3: CASSPLLTSGGADTQYF